A selection of T cell receptor beta chains follows, all from one sample in a study of blood T cell repertoires in COVID-19. Libraries were prepared by immunoSEQ multiplex PCR; TCRdb keeps only in-frame clonotypes and omits some of them. The table has 150,000 or so clones, 70% to 90% seen once; the top ten hold 3.5% to 4.5%. The sample comprised peripheral blood. Source of these receptors: a woman in her sixties or seventies with acute or convalescent COVID-19. Both conserved end residues are trimmed from each CDR3.

TRBV27	ASHNRVPPSEAF
TRBV6-1	ASSEYRGTKVTDTQY
TRBV6-1	ASSDGGVETQY
TRBV14	ASSQERGGDEQF
TRBV7-2	ASSLATDSNQPQH
TRBV28	ASSTRLAAFSYEQY
TRBV6-1	ASSEGGVLGYT
TRBV7-2	ASSTGRTSGSGETQY
TRBV9	ASSPRGGRADTQY
TRBV6-5	ASSLFSAQGGSPLH
TRBV2	ASGKQGFTGELF
TRBV5-1	ASSLYQGPETQY
TRBV6-5	ASRSQGVHEKLF
TRBV4-2	ASSQDLGGPDTQY
TRBV10-2	ASSESGAATEKLF
TRBV7-9	ASSLGEVDSPLH
TRBV12-3/TRBV12-4	ASSLAQLDTQY
TRBV28	ASSQTGVGEKLF
TRBV5-1	ASSLSATNEKLF
TRBV27	ASSIAGGNTGELF
TRBV4-1	ASSHLGQGFGNTIY
TRBV12-3/TRBV12-4	ASSPGRGSPLH
TRBV7-9	ASSFGQKDGYT
TRBV6-6	ASSYRGDTQY
TRBV2	ASQTQSATEAF
TRBV6-2/TRBV6-3	ASSYSTVGRANEKLF
TRBV5-1	ASTPLAGVVDTQY
TRBV4-2	ASSQDLVGTGNQPQH
TRBV5-1	ASSHSYGSGVGETQY
TRBV7-9	ASSPSVTSGRRRTDTQY
TRBV7-2	ASSRQGPYEQY
TRBV4-3	ASSQDTGSEAF
TRBV6-5	ASSYLFAGARTEAF
TRBV5-1	ASSLATGSNYGYT
TRBV5-1	ASSPRTGELF
TRBV4-3	ASSQVWTGNEKLF
TRBV14	ASSQDMSTEAF
TRBV12-3/TRBV12-4	ASSLGAQNIQY
TRBV28	ASSPGDRGYYGYT
TRBV6-2/TRBV6-3	ASSIQPYNQPQH
TRBV15	ATSRDAGSYNEQF
TRBV19	ASSAGHKQY
TRBV19	ASSITASGSTDTQY
TRBV5-5	ASSLRGFTNTGELF
TRBV15	ATSRDFGGRSETQY
TRBV19	ASSVGTDTDTQY